This TCR beta chain appears in the sequencing data of a study of blood T cell repertoires in COVID-19. Study in general: COVID-19 samples collected from the United States, Italy and Spain covered acute and convalescent phases. In each case, the material was cDNA or gDNA derived from T cells, B-cell-depleted T cells, or PBMCs.

This CDR3 contains 15 residues. CDR1 and CDR2 from the germline V gene are MRHNA and SNTAGT. V trimming: 6 bases; J trimming: 10 bases; junction bases outside the gene matches: 9. As originally analysed: The authors estimated nucleated cell counts from reference gene primer amplification. TCRdb's copy holds only in-frame clones and misses some; the assay was immunoSEQ multiplex PCR. D and trimming were read from the DNA, whereas the V and J calls and clone size are those reported in that table. This table has 240,000 or so clones, around 83% appearing once. The source material was peripheral blood. The clonotype comes from a man aged 25-45 years who had recovered from COVID-19. This chain connects TRBV6-4 to TRBJ2-1; 13 bases are a match to TRBD2. The CDR3 DNA follows: TGTGCCAGCAGCCAAACTAGCGGGGGGGCAAGGGAGCAGTTCTTC. Amino acids: CASSQTSGGAREQFF.